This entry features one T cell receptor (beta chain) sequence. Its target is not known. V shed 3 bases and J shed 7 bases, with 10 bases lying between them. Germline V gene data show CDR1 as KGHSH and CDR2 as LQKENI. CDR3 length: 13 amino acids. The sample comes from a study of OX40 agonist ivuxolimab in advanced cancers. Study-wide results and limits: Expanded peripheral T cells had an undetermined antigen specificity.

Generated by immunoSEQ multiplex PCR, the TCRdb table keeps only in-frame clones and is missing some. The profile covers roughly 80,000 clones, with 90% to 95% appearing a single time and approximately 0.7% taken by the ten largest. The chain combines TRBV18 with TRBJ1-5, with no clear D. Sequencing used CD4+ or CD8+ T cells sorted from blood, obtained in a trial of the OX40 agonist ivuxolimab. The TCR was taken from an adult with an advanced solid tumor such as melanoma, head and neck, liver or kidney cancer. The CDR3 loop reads CASSPAVDQPQHF. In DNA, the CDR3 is TGTGCCAGCTCACCTGCCGTAGACCAGCCCCAGCATTTT.